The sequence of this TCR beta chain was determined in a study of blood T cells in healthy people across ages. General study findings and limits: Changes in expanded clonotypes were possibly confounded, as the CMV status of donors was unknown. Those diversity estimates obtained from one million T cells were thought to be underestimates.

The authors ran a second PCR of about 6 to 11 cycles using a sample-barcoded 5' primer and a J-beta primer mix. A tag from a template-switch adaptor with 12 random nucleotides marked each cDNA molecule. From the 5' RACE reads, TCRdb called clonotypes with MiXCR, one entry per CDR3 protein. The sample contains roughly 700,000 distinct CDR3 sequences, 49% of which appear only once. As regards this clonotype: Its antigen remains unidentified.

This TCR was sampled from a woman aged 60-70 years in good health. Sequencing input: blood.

The CDR3 loop reads CSAGSLQVMNTEAFF. CDR3 bases: TGCAGTGCGGGTTCCCTCCAAGTTATGAACACTGAAGCTTTCTTT. The chain recombines TRBV20-1 with TRBJ1-1; D remains unclear. The CDR3 consists of 15 residues. The germline V and J ends were trimmed by 6 bases and 0 bases, with 17 bases remaining between them. Germline CDR1 reads DFQATT; CDR2 reads SNEGSKA (reference sequence).